Listed below are T cell receptor beta chains from one sample, sequenced in a study of Ad26.COV2.S vaccination and SARS-CoV-2 variants. TCRdb's table, derived via immunoSEQ multiplex PCR, lists solely in-frame clones and lacks some. The top ten hold over 8.5% of the sample, which has 240,000 or so clones, more than 75% seen once. The sequenced sample was peripheral blood, obtained in a trial of Ad26.COV2.S vaccine versus placebo. These receptors all come from a person aged 18-60 years who received the Ad26.COV2.S COVID-19 vaccine or a placebo. CDR3s include the opening cysteine and the closing phenylalanine or tryptophan. Each record gives: CDR3 DNA, CDR3 protein, D gene, J gene, V gene, clone size. D genes are given only for firm matches. Some rows mark clone size as missing; the rest say once, few, many or name a class of expanded clone.

CDR3 DNA: TGTGCCTGGAGTGTGGGGGGGAAGAGGCAAGAGACCCAGTACTTC
CDR3 protein: CAWSVGGKRQETQYF
D gene: TRBD2
J gene: TRBJ2-5
V gene: TRBV30
clone size: NA

CDR3 DNA: TGTGCCAGCAGTGATACGGGCTCTGGGGCCAACGTCCTGACTTTC
CDR3 protein: CASSDTGSGANVLTF
D gene: NA
J gene: TRBJ2-6
V gene: TRBV6-1
clone size: NA

CDR3 DNA: TGTGCCTGGATGTGGGAGGGGGCGAAGACCCAGTACTTC
CDR3 protein: CAWMWEGAKTQYF
D gene: NA
J gene: TRBJ2-5
V gene: TRBV30
clone size: NA

CDR3 DNA: TGCGCCAGCAGCTTTACCGGGACCTCCGAGGGTGGCTACACCTTC
CDR3 protein: CASSFTGTSEGGYTF
D gene: NA
J gene: TRBJ1-2
V gene: TRBV5-1
clone size: NA

CDR3 DNA: TGTGCCAGCAGTTCTCCGACTAGCGGGGGGGACCAAGAGACCCAGTACTTC
CDR3 protein: CASSSPTSGGDQETQYF
D gene: TRBD2
J gene: TRBJ2-5
V gene: TRBV6-2/TRBV6-3
clone size: NA

CDR3 DNA: TGTGCCAGCAGTTACGTGGCGGGAGGTAGCACAGATACGCAGTATTTT
CDR3 protein: CASSYVAGGSTDTQYF
D gene: TRBD2
J gene: TRBJ2-3
V gene: TRBV6-2/TRBV6-3
clone size: NA

CDR3 DNA: TGTGCCAGCAGCGCGAAACAACAGGGTTACTCTGGAAACACCATATATTTT
CDR3 protein: CASSAKQQGYSGNTIYF
D gene: NA
J gene: TRBJ1-3
V gene: TRBV9
clone size: NA

CDR3 DNA: TGTGCCAGTAGTGTATACTACCAAGAGACCCAGTACTTC
CDR3 protein: CASSVYYQETQYF
D gene: NA
J gene: TRBJ2-5
V gene: TRBV19
clone size: NA

CDR3 DNA: TGTGCATCGGAAGGGCAGGGCGGCGTCTATGGCTACACCTTC
CDR3 protein: CASEGQGGVYGYTF
D gene: NA
J gene: TRBJ1-2
V gene: TRBV30
clone size: NA

CDR3 DNA: TGTGCTAGCAGCAGACTAGCGGGGGCCCCATCTAGCACAGATACGCAGTATTTT
CDR3 protein: CASSRLAGAPSSTDTQYF
D gene: TRBD2
J gene: TRBJ2-3
V gene: TRBV7-7
clone size: NA

CDR3 DNA: TGTGCCAGCAGCACAAGACAGTCCAATCAGCCCCAGCATTTT
CDR3 protein: CASSTRQSNQPQHF
D gene: NA
J gene: TRBJ1-5
V gene: TRBV7-2
clone size: NA

CDR3 DNA: TGCGCCAGCAGCTATTCTGGGATCATGAACACTGAAGCTTTCTTT
CDR3 protein: CASSYSGIMNTEAFF
D gene: NA
J gene: TRBJ1-1
V gene: TRBV5-1
clone size: NA

CDR3 DNA: TGTGCCAGCAGCTTCGGCAGCGGGAGTAGATACGAGCAGTACTTC
CDR3 protein: CASSFGSGSRYEQYF
D gene: TRBD2
J gene: TRBJ2-7
V gene: TRBV11-2
clone size: NA

CDR3 DNA: TGTGCCACCAGTGTCCCCTCTGGGGGGGAGCTGTTTTTT
CDR3 protein: CATSVPSGGELFF
D gene: NA
J gene: TRBJ2-2
V gene: TRBV24-1
clone size: NA

CDR3 DNA: TGTGCCAGCAGTGAAGGACGAGGGGCCCGGGCTTTCTTT
CDR3 protein: CASSEGRGARAFF
D gene: NA
J gene: TRBJ1-1
V gene: TRBV6-1
clone size: NA

CDR3 DNA: TGTGCCAGCAGCCCCATGATAGTGAGCTACGAGCAGTACTTC
CDR3 protein: CASSPMIVSYEQYF
D gene: NA
J gene: TRBJ2-7
V gene: TRBV28
clone size: NA

CDR3 DNA: TGTGCCAGCAGCTCGCCTAGCGTAGTCTACAATGAGCAGTTCTTC
CDR3 protein: CASSSPSVVYNEQFF
D gene: NA
J gene: TRBJ2-1
V gene: TRBV7-2
clone size: few

CDR3 DNA: TGCGCCAGCAGCCTCCCGGGGGGCGCAAACCTCCACTTT
CDR3 protein: CASSLPGGANLHF
D gene: NA
J gene: TRBJ1-6
V gene: TRBV4-1
clone size: NA

CDR3 DNA: TGTGCTTCAGAGTGGGGGACCGGGGAGCTGTTTTTT
CDR3 protein: CASEWGTGELFF
D gene: NA
J gene: TRBJ2-2
V gene: TRBV25-1
clone size: NA

CDR3 DNA: TGTGCCAGCAGCTTAGAATCAGGGGTTACGGGAAATGAGCAGTTCTTC
CDR3 protein: CASSLESGVTGNEQFF
D gene: NA
J gene: TRBJ2-1
V gene: TRBV7-2
clone size: once

CDR3 DNA: TGTGCCAGCAGTTTAATCGGGGGTAAGGGGTCCGGGGAGCTGTTTTTT
CDR3 protein: CASSLIGGKGSGELFF
D gene: NA
J gene: TRBJ2-2
V gene: TRBV27
clone size: NA

CDR3 DNA: TGTGCCAGCGGCTCAGTCTACGAGCAGTACTTC
CDR3 protein: CASGSVYEQYF
D gene: NA
J gene: TRBJ2-7
V gene: TRBV28
clone size: NA

CDR3 DNA: TGTGCCAGCAGAAGTAGGGGGTATGAGCAGTTCTTC
CDR3 protein: CASRSRGYEQFF
D gene: NA
J gene: TRBJ2-1
V gene: TRBV5-5
clone size: NA